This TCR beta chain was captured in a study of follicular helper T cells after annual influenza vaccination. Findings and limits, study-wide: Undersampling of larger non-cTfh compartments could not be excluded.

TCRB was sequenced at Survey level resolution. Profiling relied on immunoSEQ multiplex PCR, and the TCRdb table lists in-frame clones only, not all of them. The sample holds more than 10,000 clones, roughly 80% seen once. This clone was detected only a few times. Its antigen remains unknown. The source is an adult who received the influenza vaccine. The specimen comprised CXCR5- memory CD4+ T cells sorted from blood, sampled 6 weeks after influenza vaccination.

The CDR3 region has the DNA TGTGCCAGCAGTTACCGCGGTGGCAACTACGAGCAGTACTTC. Translated, it gives CASSYRGGNYEQYF. The gene calls are TRBV6-5 and TRBJ2-7; D unclear. Germline CDR1 is MNHEY and CDR2 is SVGAGI. V lost 2 bases to trimming and J lost 3 bases, with 11 bases between them. This CDR3 is 14 amino acids long.